The subject of this entry is one TCR beta chain. This specimen belongs to a study of blood T cell repertoires in COVID-19. In the study overall: From the United States, Italy and Spain came samples of acute and convalescent COVID-19. PBMCs, B-cell-depleted T cells, or T cells provided the cDNA or gDNA that made up the material.

Original processing notes: From reference gene primer amplification, estimates of nucleated cell counts were derived. Profiling relied on immunoSEQ multiplex PCR, and the TCRdb table lists in-frame clones only, not all of them. Clone size and V and J calls were adopted from that table, with D and trimming inferred from the DNA. This sample has over 100,000 clones, with roughly 92% found just once. The source of this sequence is a woman aged 50 to 60 with COVID-19, enrolled during active disease. Sample: peripheral blood.

CDR3 residues: CASRLDSVNTEAFF. CDR3 in DNA: TGTGCCAGCAGATTGGACAGCGTGAACACTGAAGCTTTCTTT. This chain links TRBV7-3 with TRBJ1-1; D may be TRBD1 (6 bases). The germline V gene encodes CDR1 SGHTA and CDR2 FQGTGA. The V end lost 6 bases, the J end lost 0 bases, and 11 bases lay between the germline ends. The CDR3 runs 14 residues.